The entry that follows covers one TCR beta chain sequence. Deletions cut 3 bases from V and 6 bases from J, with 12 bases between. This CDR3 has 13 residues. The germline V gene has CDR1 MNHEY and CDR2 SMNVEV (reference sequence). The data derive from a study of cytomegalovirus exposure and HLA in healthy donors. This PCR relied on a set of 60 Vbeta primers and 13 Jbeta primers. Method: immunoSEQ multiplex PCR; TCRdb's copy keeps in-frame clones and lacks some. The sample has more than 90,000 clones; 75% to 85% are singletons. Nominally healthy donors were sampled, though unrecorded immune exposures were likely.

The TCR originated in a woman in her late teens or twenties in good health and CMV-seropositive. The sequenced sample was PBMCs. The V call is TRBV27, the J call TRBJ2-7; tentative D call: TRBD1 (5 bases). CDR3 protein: CASSLVFRGEQYF. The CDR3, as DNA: TGTGCCAGCAGTTTGGTTTTTAGGGGCGAGCAGTACTTC.